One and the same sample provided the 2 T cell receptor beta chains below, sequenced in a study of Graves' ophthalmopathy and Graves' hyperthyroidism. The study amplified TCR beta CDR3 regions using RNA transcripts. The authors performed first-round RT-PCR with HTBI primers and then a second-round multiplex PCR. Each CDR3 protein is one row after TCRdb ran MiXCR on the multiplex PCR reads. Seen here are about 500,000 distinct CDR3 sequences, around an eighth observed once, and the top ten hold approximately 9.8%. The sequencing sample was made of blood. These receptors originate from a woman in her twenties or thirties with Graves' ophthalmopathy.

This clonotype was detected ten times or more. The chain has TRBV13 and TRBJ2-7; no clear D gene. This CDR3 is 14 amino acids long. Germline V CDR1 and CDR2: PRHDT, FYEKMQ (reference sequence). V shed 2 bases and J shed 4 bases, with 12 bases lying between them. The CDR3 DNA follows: TGTGCCAGCAGCTTATTCGCAGGTGGTTACGAGCAGTACTTC. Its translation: CASSLFAGGYEQYF.

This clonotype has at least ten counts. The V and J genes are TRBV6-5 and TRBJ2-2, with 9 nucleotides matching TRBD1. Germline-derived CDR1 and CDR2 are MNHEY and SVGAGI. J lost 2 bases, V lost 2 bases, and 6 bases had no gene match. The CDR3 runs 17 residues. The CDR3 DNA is TGTGCCAGCAGTTACCTGGGACAGGGAGGTAACACCGGGGAGCTGTTTTTT. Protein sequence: CASSYLGQGGNTGELFF.